What follows are 16 T cell receptor beta chains derived from one specimen sequenced in a study of cytomegalovirus exposure and HLA in healthy donors. PCR used 60 Vbeta primers and 13 Jbeta primers. TCRdb's copy holds only in-frame clones and misses some; the assay was immunoSEQ multiplex PCR. Here the sample table reports over 100,000 clones. The sequencing sample was made of PBMCs. All receptors come from a middle-aged man in good health and CMV-seropositive.

The chain combines TRBV9 with TRBJ1-1, with a weak D call TRBD1 (6 bases). Trimming stripped 4 bases from V and 8 bases from J, with 15 bases between. CDR3 size: 13 residues. The germline CDR1 and CDR2 sequences are SGDLS and YYNGEE. The CDR3 DNA reads TGTGCCAGCAGCCCCACCGGGACAACCGAAGCTTTCTTT. This translates into CASSPTGTTEAFF.

The CDR3 reads CASSQVGGLPYEQYF. The CDR3 DNA reads as TGCGCCAGCAGCCAAGTAGGCGGTTTGCCCTACGAGCAGTACTTC. The gene calls are TRBV4-1 and TRBJ2-7, with D uncertain. CDR3 length equals 15 residues. Germline V gene data show CDR1 as MGHRA and CDR2 as YSYEKL. Trimming took 1 base from V and 2 from J, leaving 12 bases between them.

The genes are TRBV28 and TRBJ1-5; D is unclear. V lost 8 bases and J lost 2, with 19 bases in between. This CDR3 has 16 residues. Germline assignment: CDR1 MDHEN and CDR2 SYDVKM. The CDR3 nucleotides read TGTGCCAGCGCTTGGGGAGCGGGATACGGCAATCAGCCCCAGCATTTT. This translates into CASAWGAGYGNQPQHF.

The chain has TRBV14 and TRBJ2-2; 7 bases line up with TRBD1. The ends lost 6 bases at V and 5 bases at J; junction bases unmatched: 9. The CDR3 contains 15 residues. Germline V gene lookup returns CDR1 SGHDN and CDR2 FVKESK. This CDR3 is CASSHGQAGTGELFF. CDR3 nucleotide sequence: TGTGCCAGCAGTCACGGACAGGCAGGGACCGGGGAGCTGTTTTTT.

This chain uses TRBV5-1 with TRBJ2-5, with D unresolved. The CDR3 length is 16 residues. Looked up from germline, CDR1 is SGHRS and CDR2 is YFSETQ. Trimming removed 0 bases at V and 1 base at J, with 13 bases between. In DNA, the CDR3 is TGCGCCAGCAGCTTGGTTCAGGCCTCCACCCAAGAGACCCAGTACTTC. It is translated as CASSLVQASTQETQYF.

This chain uses TRBV5-4 with TRBJ2-1, with TRBD2 matching 8 bases. The CDR3 runs 14 residues. J gave up 6 bases and V 3 bases, and 5 bases lay outside the gene matches. Germline loops: CDR1 SGHNT, CDR2 YYREEE (reference sequence). The CDR3 here is CASSYSGIRNEQFF. The CDR3 nucleotides read TGTGCCAGCAGCTATAGCGGGATCCGCAATGAGCAGTTCTTC.

This chain's CDR3 is CASSLEAVLGNEQFF. The CDR3 bases are TGTGCCAGCAGCTTAGAAGCGGTGCTTGGGAATGAGCAGTTCTTC. This sequence joins TRBV11-2 and TRBJ2-1; a weak D match, TRBD2 (5 bases). V lost 0 bases, J lost 7 bases, and 13 bases lay in between. The CDR3 is made up of 15 amino acids. Germline-derived CDR1 and CDR2 are SGHAT and FQNNGV.

The chain uses TRBV27 and TRBJ2-5; D gene ambiguous. V was pared by 5 bases and J by 2 bases, with 9 bases between. The CDR3 is made up of 13 amino acids. CDR1 and CDR2 (germline): MNHEY, SMNVEV (reference sequence). The CDR3 DNA reads TGTGCCAGCAGTGCTAACGAGCAAGAGACCCAGTACTTC. It specifies CASSANEQETQYF.

The chain has TRBV28 and TRBJ2-3, with 14 positions matching TRBD2. CDR1 MDHEN and CDR2 SYDVKM come from the germline V gene. The V segment lost 6 bases and the J segment 5 bases; nucleotides outside the gene matches: 7. CDR3 length equals 16 residues. The CDR3 nucleotides read TGTGCCAGCAGGCGGCCGGGACTAGCGGGAGTAGATACGCAGTATTTT. This encodes CASRRPGLAGVDTQYF. The full variable domain, rest sourced from reference TRBV28 and TRBJ2-3, is DVKVTQSSRYLVKRTGEKVFLECVQDMDHENMFWYRQDPGLGLRLIYFSYDVKMKEKGDIPEGYSVSREKKERFSLILESASTNQTSMYLCASRRPGLAGVDTQYFGPGTRLTVL.

V is TRBV19 and J is TRBJ1-1, with D hard to call. With 3 bases removed from V and 1 base from J, the gap between germline ends came to 9 bases. CDR3 size: 14 residues. From germline, CDR1 is LNHDA and CDR2 SQIVND (reference sequence). CDR3 region: CASSIAHTNTEAFF. The CDR3, as DNA: TGTGCCAGTAGTATTGCACATACGAACACTGAAGCTTTCTTT.

This sequence joins TRBV28 and TRBJ1-2, with D perhaps matching TRBD1 (5 bases). The CDR3 spans 14 residues. Trimming shortened V by 9 bases and J by 0 bases, and 14 bases separated the two germline ends. Per germline, CDR1 MDHEN and CDR2 SYDVKM. The CDR3 sequence is CASNQGNSNYGYTF. The CDR3 nucleotides read TGTGCCAGTAACCAGGGAAACTCTAACTATGGCTACACCTTC.

The rearrangement links TRBV11-2 to TRBJ2-7; 7 bases are a match to TRBD1. The CDR3 loop spans 15 amino acids. The germline V gene encodes CDR1 SGHAT and CDR2 FQNNGV. After removal of 5 bases from V and 3 bases from J, the junction contained 10 bases not matched to a gene. The CDR3 protein is CASSRIQGYRYEQYF. The CDR3 nucleotides are TGTGCCAGCAGCCGCATACAGGGGTACCGCTACGAGCAGTACTTC.

This chain uses TRBV5-1 with TRBJ2-1, with TRBD2 as a possible D gene (6 bases). V was pared by 2 bases and J by 1 base, with 10 bases between. Germline V gene lookup returns CDR1 SGHRS and CDR2 YFSETQ. The CDR3 spans 15 residues. The CDR3 DNA sequence: TGCGCCAGCAGCTTAACTAGCAATTCCTACAATGAGCAGTTCTTC. It translates to CASSLTSNSYNEQFF.

The chain carries TRBV2 and TRBJ2-3; TRBD2 agrees at 13 bases. Germline V gene lookup returns CDR1 SNHLY and CDR2 FYNNEI. There are 18 residues in the CDR3. The ends lost 0 bases at V and 5 bases at J; junction bases unmatched: 8. This CDR3 is CASSEALRTSGRRDTQYF. DNA of the CDR3: TGTGCCAGCAGTGAAGCGCTTCGGACTAGCGGGAGAAGAGATACGCAGTATTTT. Full variable domain (rest looked up from reference TRBV2 and TRBJ2-3): EPEVTQTPSHQVTQMGQEVILRCVPISNHLYFYWYRQILGQKVEFLVSFYNNEISEKSEIFDDQFSVERPDGSNFTLKIRSTKLEDSAMYFCASSEALRTSGRRDTQYFGPGTRLTVL.

The rearrangement uses TRBV2 and TRBJ2-7; 9 positions agree with TRBD1. The CDR3 extends over 12 amino acids. Losses at the gene ends were 10 bases for V and 3 bases for J; bases not matched to a gene: 4. Germline V gene sequence: CDR1 SNHLY, CDR2 FYNNEI. The CDR3 bases are TGTGCCATTTCGGGACAGGGCTACGAGCAGTACTTC. This gives the protein CAISGQGYEQYF.

The V and J genes are TRBV18 and TRBJ2-2; the D is unclear. CDR1 and CDR2 (germline): KGHSH, LQKENI. V was pared by 5 bases and J by 7 bases, with 11 bases between. This CDR3 has 13 amino acids. The CDR3 nucleotides are TGTGCCAGCTCATCCTTTAGCCTCGGGGAGCTGTTTTTT. The encoded protein is CASSSFSLGELFF.